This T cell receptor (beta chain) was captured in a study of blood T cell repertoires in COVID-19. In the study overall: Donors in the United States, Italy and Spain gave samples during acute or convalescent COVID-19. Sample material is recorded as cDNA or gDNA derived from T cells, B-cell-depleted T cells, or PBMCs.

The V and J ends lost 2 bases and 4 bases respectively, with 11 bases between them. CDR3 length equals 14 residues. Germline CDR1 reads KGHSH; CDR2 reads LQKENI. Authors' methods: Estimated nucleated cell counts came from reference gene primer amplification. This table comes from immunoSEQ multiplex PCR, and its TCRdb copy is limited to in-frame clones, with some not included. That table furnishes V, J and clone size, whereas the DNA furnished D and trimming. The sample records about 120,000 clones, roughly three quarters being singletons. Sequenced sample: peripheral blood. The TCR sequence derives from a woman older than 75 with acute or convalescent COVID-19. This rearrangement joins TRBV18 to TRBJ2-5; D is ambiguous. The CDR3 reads CASSPGVARETQYF. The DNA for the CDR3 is TGTGCCAGCTCACCAGGAGTAGCCCGAGAGACCCAGTACTTC.